This entry lists 18 T cell receptor beta chains sequenced from one sample in a study of CD8 T cells in ankylosing spondylitis. TCRdb re-called the 5' RACE reads with MiXCR, one entry per CDR3 protein. The sample comprises roughly 180,000 distinct CDR3 sequences, approximately 9% of which are singletons, and around 16% rests with the top ten. Sequencing input: blood, either unsorted or a sorted T cell fraction (not recorded which). Every receptor here comes from a female donor with ankylosing spondylitis or in good health (not recorded which).

The chain carries TRBV6-1 and TRBJ2-7; 12 nucleotides agree with TRBD1. This CDR3 contains 17 residues. Trimming at V came to 5 bases and at J to 1 base, leaving 9 bases not matched to a gene. Germline CDR1 and CDR2: MNHNS and SASEGT. CDR3 DNA sequence: TGTGCCAGCAGTCTGGGACAGGGGGCAGTGGTGTCCTACGAGCAGTACTTC. Its translation: CASSLGQGAVVSYEQYF.

The rearrangement links TRBV13 to TRBJ2-7; no reliable D call. CDR3 length equals 13 residues. Germline CDR1 PRHDT, CDR2 FYEKMQ (reference sequence). Trimming stripped 5 bases from V and 0 bases from J, with 8 bases between. This chain's CDR3 is CASSPRLSYEQYF. The CDR3 DNA is TGTGCCAGCAGCCCCCGACTCTCCTACGAGCAGTACTTC.

This clonotype was detected many times. The rearrangement joins TRBV23-1 to TRBJ1-5; TRBD1 agrees at 7 bases. TRBV23-1 is an ORF, and what it does is uncertain. The V segment lost 3 bases and the J segment 3 bases; nucleotides outside the gene matches: 14. This CDR3 is built from 18 residues. Written as DNA, the CDR3 is TGCGCCAGCAGTCAGCCGGCGAGGGGGGACAGACTCAATCAGCCCCAGCATTTT. Translated: CASSQPARGDRLNQPQHF.

This clonotype was seen only a few times. The rearrangement joins TRBV11-2 to TRBJ2-7; 14 bases align to TRBD2. Trimming at V came to 5 bases and at J to 6 bases, leaving 15 bases not matched to a gene. CDR1 SGHAT and CDR2 FQNNGV come from the germline V gene. This CDR3 spans 18 amino acids. The CDR3 DNA reads TGTGCCAGCAGCCCCTTTAGGTGGGGGACTAGCGGGAGATCCGAGCAGTACTTC. It translates to CASSPFRWGTSGRSEQYF.

The chain couples TRBV27 to TRBJ2-1; TRBD1 agrees at 8 bases. CDR1 is MNHEY, CDR2 SMNVEV, per germline (reference sequence). V shed 3 bases, J shed 3 bases, and the junction held 4 bases outside the gene matches. The CDR3 is made up of 15 amino acids. As DNA, the CDR3 is TGTGCCAGCAGTTTTCCAGGGGGCATCTACAATGAGCAGTTCTTC. This sequence encodes CASSFPGGIYNEQFF.

The sample holds many counts of this clonotype. The chain uses TRBV4-2 and TRBJ1-2, with 9 bases aligning to TRBD1. Losses at the gene ends were 0 bases for V and 3 bases for J; bases not matched to a gene: 5. CDR3 length: 16 residues. Germline V CDR1 and CDR2: LGHNA, YNFKEQ. CDR3 bases: TGTGCCAGCAGCCAAGACAGACAGGGGGTTGACTATGGCTACACCTTC. It encodes CASSQDRQGVDYGYTF.

This chain joins TRBV6-2 or TRBV6-3 and TRBJ2-7; possibly TRBD2 for D (6 bases). V was shortened by 2 bases and J by 3 bases, with 26 bases between the two germline ends. CDR1 is MNHEY, CDR2 SVGEGT, per germline. The CDR3 loop spans 19 amino acids. The DNA of the CDR3 is TGTGCCAGCAGTTACGCTGGGGAGGTACCAGATCTGGGGTTCTACGAGCAGTACTTC. Its protein is CASSYAGEVPDLGFYEQYF.

This clonotype was counted only a few times. V and J are TRBV12-5 and TRBJ1-5; D remains unclear. The V end was cut by 3 bases, the J end by 3 bases, with 6 bases between. Germline V gives CDR1 LGHNT, CDR2 FRNRAP. This CDR3 spans 13 amino acids. CDR3 in amino acids: CASGFGDNQPQHF. CDR3 bases: TGTGCTAGTGGTTTCGGGGACAATCAGCCCCAGCATTTT.

This clonotype showed up just a few times. The chain recombines TRBV27 with TRBJ1-2, with D possibly being TRBD1 (5 bases). CDR3 size: 14 residues. Deletions cut 3 bases from V and 10 bases from J, with 18 bases between. Germline V gene data show CDR1 as MNHEY and CDR2 as SMNVEV (reference sequence). CDR3 region: CASSFGTDHEPYTF. The CDR3 nucleotides are TGTGCCAGCAGTTTCGGGACGGATCACGAACCCTACACCTTC.

This clonotype was seen more than once but under ten times. A read error may produce the germline difference seen at one junction end. The rearrangement joins TRBV7-8 to TRBJ1-1; D not certain. This CDR3 region has 15 residues. The germline V gene encodes CDR1 SGHVS and CDR2 FQNEAQ. The CDR3 region is CASSRTGNMNTEAFF. The DNA of the CDR3 is TGTGCCAGCAGCCGGACGGGGAACATGAACACTGAGGCTTTCTTT.

This clonotype was seen more than once but under ten times. The CDR3 loop reads CASSMGGIYEQYF. The CDR3, as DNA: TGTGCCAGCAGCATGGGGGGGATCTACGAGCAGTACTTC. V is TRBV7-6 and J is TRBJ2-7, with 7 positions matching TRBD2. There are 13 residues in the CDR3. V lost 5 bases, J lost 3 bases, and 4 bases stayed unmatched. The germline gives CDR1 SGHVS, CDR2 FNYEAQ.

This clonotype was seen repeatedly, ten times or more. The rearrangement joins TRBV29-1 to TRBJ2-3, with D tentatively TRBD2 (5 bases). V was clipped by 8 bases and J by 0 bases, with 12 bases between them. The CDR3 totals 13 residues. From germline, CDR1 is SQVTM and CDR2 ANQGSEA. The CDR3 protein is CSTRDPSTDTQYF. The DNA for the CDR3 is TGCAGCACCCGGGATCCAAGCACAGATACGCAGTATTTT.

This clonotype showed up just a few times. The gene calls are TRBV19 and TRBJ1-1; D remains ambiguous. The V gene's germline CDR1 is LNHDA and CDR2 SQIVND (reference sequence). There are 13 residues in the CDR3. The germline V and J ends were trimmed by 3 bases and 7 bases, with 12 bases remaining between them. The CDR3 DNA is TGTGCCAGTAGTATTAGGACGGCAAGTGAAGCTTTCTTT. It encodes CASSIRTASEAFF.

V gene TRBV4-3 combines with J gene TRBJ2-1; 10 nucleotides line up with TRBD2. Germline CDR1 is LGHNA and CDR2 is YSLEER. The length of the CDR3 is 18 residues. The V gene end was trimmed by 1 base and the J gene end by 2 bases; junction bases not matched to a gene: 8. The CDR3 loop reads CASSQAIAGGQPYNEQFF. The CDR3 bases are TGCGCCAGCAGCCAAGCCATAGCGGGAGGCCAGCCCTACAATGAGCAGTTCTTC.

The V gene is TRBV14, the J gene TRBJ2-1; D ambiguous. Germline assignment: CDR1 SGHDN and CDR2 FVKESK. The CDR3 contains 16 residues. The V gene lost 3 bases and the J gene lost 4 bases, with 16 bases spanning the gap. CDR3 DNA sequence: TGTGCCAGCAGCCAGCTCTTATATGGGCGGTACAATGAGCAGTTCTTC. The encoded protein is CASSQLLYGRYNEQFF.

This chain connects TRBV5-1 to TRBJ1-4; no clear D gene. Between the trimmed V and J ends, which lost 4 bases and 0 bases, there was a span of 10 bases. The CDR3 loop spans 15 amino acids. CDR1 and CDR2 (germline): SGHRS, YFSETQ. CDR3 loop: CASSVDRATNEKLFF. CDR3 sequence (DNA): TGCGCCAGCAGCGTGGACCGTGCAACTAATGAAAAACTGTTTTTT.

There are many counts of this clonotype. This chain links TRBV15 with TRBJ2-5; tentatively, D is TRBD1 (5 bases). Trimming took 5 bases from V and 2 from J, leaving 15 bases between them. This CDR3 comprises 15 residues. Germline CDR1 is LNHNV and CDR2 is YYDKDF (reference sequence). CDR3 sequence reads: CATSRTFDRQETQYF. The CDR3 DNA reads as TGTGCCACCAGCCGAACTTTCGACAGACAAGAGACCCAGTACTTC.

This clonotype appeared a few times. The chain links TRBV6-1 to TRBJ1-5; tentatively, D is TRBD1 or TRBD2 (6 bases each). The DNA end favors TRBJ2-3, so the J call may be wrong. This CDR3 region has 15 residues. Per the germline V gene, CDR1 is MNHNS and CDR2 is SASEGT. The CDR3 spells CASKPGQTSNQPQYF. CDR3 bases: TGTGCCAGCAAACCGGGACAAACTAGCAATCAGCCCCAGTATTTT.